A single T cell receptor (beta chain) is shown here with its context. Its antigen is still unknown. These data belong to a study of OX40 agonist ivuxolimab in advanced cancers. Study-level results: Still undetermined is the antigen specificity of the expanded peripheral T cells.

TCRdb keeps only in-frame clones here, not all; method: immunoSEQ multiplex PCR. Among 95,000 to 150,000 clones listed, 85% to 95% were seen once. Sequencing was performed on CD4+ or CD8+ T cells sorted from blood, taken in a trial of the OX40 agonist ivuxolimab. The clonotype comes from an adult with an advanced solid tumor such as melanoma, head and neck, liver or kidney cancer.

The CDR3 sequence: CASIQGAQANYGYTF. For the CDR3, the DNA is TGTGCCAGCATACAGGGGGCACAAGCTAACTATGGCTACACCTTC. The V call is TRBV6-5, the J call TRBJ1-2, with 9 positions matching TRBD1. The CDR3 is 15 residues long. Per the germline V gene, CDR1 is MNHEY and CDR2 is SVGAGI. The V segment lost 7 bases and the J segment 0 bases; nucleotides outside the gene matches: 6.